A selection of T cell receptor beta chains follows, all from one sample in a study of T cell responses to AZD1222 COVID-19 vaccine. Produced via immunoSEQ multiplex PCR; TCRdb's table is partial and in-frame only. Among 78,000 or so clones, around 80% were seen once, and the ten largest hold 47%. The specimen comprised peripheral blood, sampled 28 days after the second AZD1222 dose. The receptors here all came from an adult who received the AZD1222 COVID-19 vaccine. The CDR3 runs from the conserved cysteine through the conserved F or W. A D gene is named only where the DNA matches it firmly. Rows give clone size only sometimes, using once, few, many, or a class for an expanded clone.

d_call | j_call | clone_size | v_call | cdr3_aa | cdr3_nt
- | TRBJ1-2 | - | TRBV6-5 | CASTQGRGYTF | TGTGCCAGTACGCAGGGGAGGGGCTACACCTTC
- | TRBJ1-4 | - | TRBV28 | CASSLWSPASTNEKLFF | TGTGCCAGCAGTTTATGGTCCCCAGCCTCGACTAATGAAAAACTGTTTTTT
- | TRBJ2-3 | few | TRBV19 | CASRWGSSADGTDTQYF | TGTGCCAGTAGGTGGGGGTCATCCGCGGACGGCACAGATACGCAGTATTTT
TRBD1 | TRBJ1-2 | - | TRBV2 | CASSGATGNGYTF | TGTGCCAGCAGTGGGGCGACAGGGAATGGCTACACCTTC
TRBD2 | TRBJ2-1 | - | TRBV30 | CAWGGRTSPNEQFF | TGTGCCTGGGGAGGCAGGACTAGCCCAAATGAGCAGTTCTTC
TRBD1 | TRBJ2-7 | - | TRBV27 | CASSSTGTGAYEQYF | TGTGCCAGCAGTTCAACCGGGACAGGGGCTTACGAGCAGTACTTC
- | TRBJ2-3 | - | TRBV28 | CASSLGTASSTDTQYF | TGTGCCAGCAGTTTGGGTACAGCCTCTAGCACAGATACGCAGTATTTT
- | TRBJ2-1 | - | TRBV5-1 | CASSSQGYSYNEQFF | TGCGCCAGCAGCTCACAAGGATACTCCTACAATGAGCAGTTCTTC
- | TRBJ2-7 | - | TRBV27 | CASSSWGGAYEQYF | TGTGCCAGCTCCTCCTGGGGAGGAGCCTACGAGCAGTACTTC
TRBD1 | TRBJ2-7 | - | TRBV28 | CASRTGHYEQYF | TGTGCCAGCCGGACAGGCCACTACGAGCAGTACTTC
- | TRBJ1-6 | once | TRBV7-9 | CASTPSSYNSPLHF | TGTGCCAGCACTCCCAGCTCCTATAATTCACCCCTCCACTTT
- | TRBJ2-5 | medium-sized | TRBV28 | CASSSGARGQETQYF | TGTGCCAGCAGCTCAGGGGCAAGGGGCCAAGAGACCCAGTACTTC
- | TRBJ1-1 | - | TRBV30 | CAWSVEGEAFF | TGTGCCTGGAGTGTCGAAGGGGAAGCTTTCTTT
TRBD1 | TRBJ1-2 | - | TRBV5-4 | CASSLGDRDYGYTF | TGTGCCAGCAGCTTGGGGGACAGGGACTATGGCTACACCTTC
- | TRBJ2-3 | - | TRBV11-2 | CASSLDLDGYGGTDTQYF | TGTGCCAGCAGCTTAGATTTGGATGGGTATGGGGGCACAGATACGCAGTATTTT
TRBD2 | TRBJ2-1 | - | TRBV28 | CASAGTSRYNEQFF | TGTGCCAGCGCCGGGACTAGCAGATACAATGAGCAGTTCTTC
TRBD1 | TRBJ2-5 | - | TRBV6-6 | CASSPGTGWETQYF | TGTGCCAGCAGCCCCGGGACAGGGTGGGAGACCCAGTACTTC
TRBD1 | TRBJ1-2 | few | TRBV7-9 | CASSTDRVYGYTF | TGTGCCAGCAGCACCGACAGGGTTTATGGCTACACCTTC
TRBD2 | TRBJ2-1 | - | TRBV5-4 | CASSPTSGGAGEQFF | TGTGCCAGCAGCCCAACTAGCGGGGGGGCCGGTGAGCAGTTCTTC
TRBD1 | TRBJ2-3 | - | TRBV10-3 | CAISGDRDRPIQPSTRGDTQYF | TGTGCCATCAGTGGAGACAGGGATAGACCAATCCAGCCTTCCACAAGGGGAGATACGCAGTATTTT
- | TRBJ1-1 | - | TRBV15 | CATSPGPKGLNTEAFF | TGTGCCACCAGCCCCGGACCTAAAGGCCTGAACACTGAAGCTTTCTTT
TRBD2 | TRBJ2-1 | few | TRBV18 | CASSPPGAGAGFNEQFF | TGTGCCAGCTCACCACCAGGAGCGGGAGCGGGGTTCAATGAGCAGTTCTTC
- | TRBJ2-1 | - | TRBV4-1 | CASSREIAEASYNEQFF | TGCGCCAGCAGCCGGGAGATAGCGGAGGCCTCCTACAATGAGCAGTTCTTC
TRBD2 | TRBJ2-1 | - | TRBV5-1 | CASSLVGLAGVSEQFF | TGCGCCAGCAGCTTGGTGGGACTAGCGGGAGTCAGTGAGCAGTTCTTC
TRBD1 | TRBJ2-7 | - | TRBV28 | CASSRYRGYEQYF | TGTGCCAGCAGTAGATACAGGGGTTACGAGCAGTACTTC
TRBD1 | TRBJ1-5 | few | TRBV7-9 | CASSDRDQPQHF | TGTGCCAGCAGCGACAGGGATCAGCCCCAGCATTTT
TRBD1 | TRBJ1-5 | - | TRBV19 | CASSMRGQIENQPQHF | TGTGCCAGTAGTATGAGGGGACAGATTGAGAATCAGCCCCAGCATTTT
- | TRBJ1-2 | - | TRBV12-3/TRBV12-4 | CASIRQAEYGYTF | TGTGCCAGCATTCGTCAGGCAGAATATGGCTACACCTTC
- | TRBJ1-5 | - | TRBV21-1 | CASSDRTGAYRGNQPQHF | TGTGCCAGCAGCGATCGGACAGGGGCATATAGGGGCAATCAGCCCCAGCATTTT
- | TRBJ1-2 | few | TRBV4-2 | CASSQESVGNPHYGYTF | TGTGCCAGCAGCCAAGAGTCGGTCGGGAACCCTCATTATGGCTACACCTTC
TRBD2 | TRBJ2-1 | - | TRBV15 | CATSRDGLAVNNEQFF | TGTGCCACCAGCAGAGACGGACTAGCGGTTAACAATGAGCAGTTCTTC
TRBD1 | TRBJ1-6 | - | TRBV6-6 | CASSPGQNSPLHF | TGTGCCAGCAGCCCGGGACAGAATTCACCCCTCCACTTT
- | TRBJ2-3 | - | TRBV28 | CASSPGSTDTQYF | TGTGCCAGCAGCCCCGGGTCCACAGATACGCAGTATTTT
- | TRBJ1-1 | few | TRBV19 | CASSIGGNTEAFF | TGTGCCAGTAGTATAGGAGGGAACACTGAAGCTTTCTTT
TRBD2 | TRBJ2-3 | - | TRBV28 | CASSPRTSGTDTQYF | TGTGCCAGCAGTCCCCGGACTAGCGGGACAGATACGCAGTATTTT
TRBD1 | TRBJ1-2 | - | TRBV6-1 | CASSVGTGRLTNYGYTF | TGTGCCAGCAGTGTAGGGACAGGAAGACTAACTAACTATGGCTACACCTTC
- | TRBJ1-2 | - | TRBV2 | CASSESDGLSSGYTF | TGTGCCAGCAGTGAATCGGACGGCCTGAGTAGTGGCTACACCTTC
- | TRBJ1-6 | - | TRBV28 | CASTGVGWSYNSPLHF | TGTGCCAGCACGGGGGTGGGATGGTCCTATAATTCACCCCTCCACTTT